This T cell receptor (beta chain) was profiled in a study of cytomegalovirus exposure and HLA in healthy donors. At the level of the study: A data release that came early held 75 million to 85 million unique TCRs from HLA-typed donors. Notes on the study in general: Researchers had no immune exposure information except CMV serostatus available. In a later analysis, parvovirus B19, influenza, CMV and Epstein-Barr virus appeared linked to several top co-occurrence clusters.

In this sample, this clone turned up a few times. Its specificity is unknown. PCR employed 60 Vbeta and 13 Jbeta primers. Only in-frame clones appear in the TCRdb table, and some are missing; sequencing was by immunoSEQ multiplex PCR. The sample has 120,000 or so clones, roughly 17% seen once. Input material: PBMCs. This sequence was found in a female donor in good health and CMV-seropositive.

The DNA of the CDR3 is TGTGCCAGCAGTCTTCGGACTGGAAGCGCTTACTACGAGCAGTACTTC. It encodes CASSLRTGSAYYEQYF. This chain connects TRBV2 to TRBJ2-7; D is possibly TRBD2 (5 bases). CDR1 SNHLY and CDR2 FYNNEI come from the germline V gene. V shed 5 bases and J shed 3 bases, with 20 bases lying between them. The CDR3 is 16 amino acids.